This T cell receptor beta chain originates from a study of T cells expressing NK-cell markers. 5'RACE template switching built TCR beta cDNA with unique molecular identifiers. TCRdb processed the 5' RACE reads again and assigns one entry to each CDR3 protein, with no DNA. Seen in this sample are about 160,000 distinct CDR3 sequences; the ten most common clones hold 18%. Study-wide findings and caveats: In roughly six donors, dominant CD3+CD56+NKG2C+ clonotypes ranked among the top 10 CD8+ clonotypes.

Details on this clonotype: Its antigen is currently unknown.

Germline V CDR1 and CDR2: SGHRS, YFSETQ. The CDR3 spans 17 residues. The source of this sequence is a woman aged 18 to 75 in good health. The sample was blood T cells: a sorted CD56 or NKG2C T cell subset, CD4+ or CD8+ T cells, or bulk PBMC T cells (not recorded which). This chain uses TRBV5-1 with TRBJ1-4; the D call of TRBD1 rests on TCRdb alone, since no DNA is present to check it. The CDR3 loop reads CASSLGGTGAVNEKLFF.